This is a list of T cell receptor beta chains from one sample in a study of response to subunit inactivated influenza vaccine. One entry per CDR3 protein results from TCRdb running MiXCR on the RT-PCR reads. The profile shows hundreds of thousands of distinct CDR3 sequences, approximately 15% of them singletons. The sample here was PBMCs from blood, taken around 15 days before vaccination. The receptors derive from a man in his forties or fifties who received an inactivated influenza vaccine. The CDR3 runs from the conserved cysteine through the conserved F or W. Not every row has a clone size; where given, it reads once, few, many or a size class.

CDR3,J,V,size
CASSDMTGLGNEQFF,TRBJ2-1,TRBV10-1,NA
CASSLVAVADTQYF,TRBJ2-3,TRBV5-1,few
CASSYRPGSGVGQYF,TRBJ2-7,TRBV6-5,few
CASSFKGQKRGVKETQYF,TRBJ2-5,TRBV11-1,NA
CASSVGGQGGNEQFF,TRBJ2-1,TRBV9,NA
CSVWDRGIGAEAFF,TRBJ1-1,TRBV29-1,many
CASSVDRGATGELFF,TRBJ2-2,TRBV5-6,few
CASSRVGGELFF,TRBJ2-2,TRBV7-9,many
CASSYSSRTSFYNEQFF,TRBJ2-1,TRBV6-5,once
CASSLELNPTGNTIYF,TRBJ1-3,TRBV7-6,few
CASSALTGSDNEQFF,TRBJ2-1,TRBV25-1,few
CASSFSSLARGETQYF,TRBJ2-5,TRBV28,NA
CASSPRSGNSGANVLTF,TRBJ2-6,TRBV18,NA
CASSLRDISYEQYF,TRBJ2-7,TRBV11-2,many
CASSPGMVYEQYF,TRBJ2-7,TRBV9,NA
CAISESTDRAISPLHF,TRBJ1-6,TRBV10-3,many
CASSLGRISSGANVLTF,TRBJ2-6,TRBV5-6,NA
CASSSGQSTYF,TRBJ2-4,TRBV7-9,NA
CASSLNNGELSYEQYF,TRBJ2-7,TRBV11-2,NA
CSAIGQAYNSPLHF,TRBJ1-6,TRBV20-1,NA
CAISDGQMNTEAFF,TRBJ1-1,TRBV10-3,few
CSINRGLGETQYF,TRBJ2-5,TRBV29-1,few
CSAFPGTSDDEQYF,TRBJ2-7,TRBV20-1,NA
CASSVGGVNTEAFF,TRBJ1-1,TRBV6-1,few
CASSVGQGGPETQYF,TRBJ2-5,TRBV9,NA
CASRVAGGPHNEQFF,TRBJ2-1,TRBV12-3/TRBV12-4,NA
CASSSSGARYNEQFF,TRBJ2-1,TRBV28,NA
CASSQSSGGPYYEQYF,TRBJ2-7,TRBV9,NA
CSAAPGTAFSGANVLTF,TRBJ2-6,TRBV20-1,NA
CAISALTSPGELFF,TRBJ2-2,TRBV10-3,many
CAGGAGAGANVLTF,TRBJ2-6,TRBV30,few
CAWSVAANTGELFF,TRBJ2-2,TRBV30,NA
CASSLVAPASSYNEQFF,TRBJ2-1,TRBV11-2,few
CSVEWEDRVRSGIDNEQFF,TRBJ2-1,TRBV29-1,many
CASHSGGTDTQYF,TRBJ2-3,TRBV5-1,NA
CASSPYGRGEQFF,TRBJ2-1,TRBV11-2,NA
CASSIQGNYGYTF,TRBJ1-2,TRBV14,NA
CSASQGALYGYTF,TRBJ1-2,TRBV20-1,many
CASSDRNEQFF,TRBJ2-1,TRBV30,NA
CASSGTGGPDTQYF,TRBJ2-3,TRBV12-3/TRBV12-4,NA
CAWGQGPYEQYF,TRBJ2-7,TRBV30,NA
CSVEGWSNTGELFF,TRBJ2-2,TRBV29-1,few
CAMTSGANSDNEQFF,TRBJ2-1,TRBV5-4,NA
CASSWDMFEQYF,TRBJ2-7,TRBV5-1,NA
CASSYYRGGTDTQYF,TRBJ2-3,TRBV12-3/TRBV12-4,many
CASSPHFGQGNQPQHF,TRBJ1-5,TRBV4-3,few